This T cell receptor beta chain was found in a study of beta chain features in type 1 diabetes. Notes on the study in general: For Type 1 diabetes patients, all four CD4+ subsets carried TCRB CDR3s that were moderately but significantly shorter. Whatever favoring of shorter templates PCR might show would apply equally to patients and controls. Insertions at VDJ junctions were less frequent in type 1 diabetes patients. These patients also deleted more nucleotides at the same junctions.

With regard to this clone: The target antigen is unknown.

The isolated RNA, all of it, was reverse transcribed, so expressed TCRB transcripts were what got sequenced. Clones were sequenced by immunoSEQ multiplex PCR, and TCRdb holds only the in-frame ones, with some missing. The data show 300,000 to 350,000 clones, with roughly 9% seen just once and over 0.95% held by the top ten. Germline lookup yields CDR1 MNHEY and CDR2 SVGAGI. Trimming removed 1 base at V and 0 bases at J, with 7 bases between. The CDR3 covers 15 residues. The sequenced sample was central memory CD4+ T cells from blood. The sequence was collected from a man aged 25-40 years with type 1 diabetes. J is TRBJ1-5 and V is TRBV6-5; D may be TRBD1 (5 bases). The CDR3 region has the DNA TGTGCCAGCAGTTACTGGGGGGATAGCAATCAGCCCCAGCATTTT. It codes for CASSYWGDSNQPQHF.